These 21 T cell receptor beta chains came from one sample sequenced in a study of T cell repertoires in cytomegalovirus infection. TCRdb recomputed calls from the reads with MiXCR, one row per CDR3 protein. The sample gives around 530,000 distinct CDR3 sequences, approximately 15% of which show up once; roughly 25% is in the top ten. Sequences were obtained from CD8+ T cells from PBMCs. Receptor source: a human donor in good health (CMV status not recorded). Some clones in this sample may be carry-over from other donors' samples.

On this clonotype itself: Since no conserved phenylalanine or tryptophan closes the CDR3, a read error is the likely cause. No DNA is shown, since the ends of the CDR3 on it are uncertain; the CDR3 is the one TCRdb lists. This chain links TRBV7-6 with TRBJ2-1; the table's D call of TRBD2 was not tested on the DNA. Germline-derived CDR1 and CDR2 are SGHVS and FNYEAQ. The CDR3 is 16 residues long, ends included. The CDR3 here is CASSSRTSGTYNEQGY.

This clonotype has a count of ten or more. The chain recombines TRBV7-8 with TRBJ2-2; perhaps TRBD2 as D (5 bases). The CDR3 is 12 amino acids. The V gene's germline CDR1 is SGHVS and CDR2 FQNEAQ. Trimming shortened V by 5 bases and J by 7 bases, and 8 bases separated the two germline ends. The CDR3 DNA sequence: TGTGCCAGCAGCCACGGGGACGGGGAGCTGTTTTTT. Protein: CASSHGDGELFF.

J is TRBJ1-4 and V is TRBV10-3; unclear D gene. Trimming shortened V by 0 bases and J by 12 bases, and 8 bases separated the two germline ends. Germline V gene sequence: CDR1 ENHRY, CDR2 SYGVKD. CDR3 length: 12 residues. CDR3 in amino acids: CAISESGEELFF. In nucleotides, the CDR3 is TGTGCCATCAGTGAGTCGGGAGAAGAACTGTTTTTT.

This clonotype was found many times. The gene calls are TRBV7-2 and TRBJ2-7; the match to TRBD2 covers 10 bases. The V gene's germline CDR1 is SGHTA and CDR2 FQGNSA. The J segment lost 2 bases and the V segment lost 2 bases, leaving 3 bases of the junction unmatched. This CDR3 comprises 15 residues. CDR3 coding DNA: TGTGCCAGCAGCTTAATAGCGGGAGGAGCCTACGAGCAGTACTTC. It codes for CASSLIAGGAYEQYF.

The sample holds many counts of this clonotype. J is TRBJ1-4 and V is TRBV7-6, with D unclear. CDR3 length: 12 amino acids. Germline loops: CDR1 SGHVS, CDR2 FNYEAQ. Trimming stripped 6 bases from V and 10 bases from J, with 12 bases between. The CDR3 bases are TGTGCCAGCAGTCCCGGATTAGTAAAACTGTTTTTT. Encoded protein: CASSPGLVKLFF.

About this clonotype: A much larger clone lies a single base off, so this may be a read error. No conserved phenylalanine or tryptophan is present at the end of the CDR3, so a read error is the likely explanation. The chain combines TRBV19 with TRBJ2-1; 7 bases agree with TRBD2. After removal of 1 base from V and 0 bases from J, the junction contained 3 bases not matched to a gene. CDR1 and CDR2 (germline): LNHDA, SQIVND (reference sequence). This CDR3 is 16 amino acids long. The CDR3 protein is CASSIVGGSSYNEQFL. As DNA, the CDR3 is TGTGCCAGTAGTATAGTCGGCGGGAGCTCCTACAATGAGCAGTTCTTA.

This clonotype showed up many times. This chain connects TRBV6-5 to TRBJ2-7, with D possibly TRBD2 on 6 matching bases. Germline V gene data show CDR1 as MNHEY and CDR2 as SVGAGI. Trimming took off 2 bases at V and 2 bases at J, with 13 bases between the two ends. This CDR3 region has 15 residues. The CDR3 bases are TGTGCCAGCAGTTACACGGGGGACTCTGCCTACGAGCAGTACTTC. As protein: CASSYTGDSAYEQYF.

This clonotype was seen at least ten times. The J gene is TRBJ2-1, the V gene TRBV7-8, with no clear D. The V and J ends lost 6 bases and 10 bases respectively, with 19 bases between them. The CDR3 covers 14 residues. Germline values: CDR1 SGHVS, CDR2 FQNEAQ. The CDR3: CASSFDPPLWEQFF. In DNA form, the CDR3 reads TGTGCCAGCAGTTTTGACCCACCTCTATGGGAGCAGTTCTTC.

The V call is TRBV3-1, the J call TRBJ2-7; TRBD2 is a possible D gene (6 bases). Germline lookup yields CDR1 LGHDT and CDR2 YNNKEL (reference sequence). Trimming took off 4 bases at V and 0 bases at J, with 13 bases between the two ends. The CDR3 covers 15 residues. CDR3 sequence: CASSPMDYSSYEQYF. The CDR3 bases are TGTGCCAGCAGCCCGATGGACTATTCCTCCTACGAGCAGTACTTC.

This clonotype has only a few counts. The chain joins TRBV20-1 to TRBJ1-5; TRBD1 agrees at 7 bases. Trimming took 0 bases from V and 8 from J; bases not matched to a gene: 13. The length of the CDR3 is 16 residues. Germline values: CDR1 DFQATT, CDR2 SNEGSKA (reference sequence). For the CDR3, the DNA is TGCAGTGCTAGAGACCCGGACAGGCCCTTCGGGAAGCCCCAGCATTTT. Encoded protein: CSARDPDRPFGKPQHF.

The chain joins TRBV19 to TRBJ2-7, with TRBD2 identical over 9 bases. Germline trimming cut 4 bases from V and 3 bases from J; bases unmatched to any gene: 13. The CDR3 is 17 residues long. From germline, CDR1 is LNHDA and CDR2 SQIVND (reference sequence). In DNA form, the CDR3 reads TGTGCCAGTAGTAACCAATATCTCGGACTAGCGAGCTACGAGCAGTACTTC. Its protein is CASSNQYLGLASYEQYF.

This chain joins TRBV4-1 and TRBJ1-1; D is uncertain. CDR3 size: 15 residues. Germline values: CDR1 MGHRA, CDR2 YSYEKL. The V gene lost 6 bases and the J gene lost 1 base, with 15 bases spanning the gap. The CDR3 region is CASRPILNKNTEAFF. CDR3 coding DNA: TGCGCCAGCAGGCCTATCCTTAACAAGAACACTGAAGCTTTCTTT.

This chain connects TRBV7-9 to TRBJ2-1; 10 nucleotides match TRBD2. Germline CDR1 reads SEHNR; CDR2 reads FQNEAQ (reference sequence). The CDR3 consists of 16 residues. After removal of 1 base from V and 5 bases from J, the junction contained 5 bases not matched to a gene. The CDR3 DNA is TGTGCCAGCAGCTTAGAAGCGGGAGGGCCCCACAATGAGCAGTTCTTC. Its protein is CASSLEAGGPHNEQFF.

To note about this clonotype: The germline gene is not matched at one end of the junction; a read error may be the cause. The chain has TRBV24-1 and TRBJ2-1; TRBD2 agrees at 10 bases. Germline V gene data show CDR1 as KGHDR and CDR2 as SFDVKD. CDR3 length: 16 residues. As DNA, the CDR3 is TGTGCCACCAGTGTCTCTAGCGGGAGTAGGTACAATGTGCAGTTCTTC. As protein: CATSVSSGSRYNVQFF.

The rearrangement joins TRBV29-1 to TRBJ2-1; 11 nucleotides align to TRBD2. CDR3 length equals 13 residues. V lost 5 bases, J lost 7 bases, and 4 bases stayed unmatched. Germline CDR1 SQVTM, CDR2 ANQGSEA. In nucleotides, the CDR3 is TGCAGCGTTACTAGCGGGAGCTCGAATGAGCAGTTCTTC. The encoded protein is CSVTSGSSNEQFF.

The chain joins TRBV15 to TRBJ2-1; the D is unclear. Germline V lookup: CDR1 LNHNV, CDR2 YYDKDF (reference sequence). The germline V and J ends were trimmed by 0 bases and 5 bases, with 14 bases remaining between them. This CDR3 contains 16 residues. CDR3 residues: CATSRDHTPQDNEQFF. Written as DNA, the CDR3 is TGTGCCACCAGCAGAGATCACACCCCCCAAGACAATGAGCAGTTCTTC.

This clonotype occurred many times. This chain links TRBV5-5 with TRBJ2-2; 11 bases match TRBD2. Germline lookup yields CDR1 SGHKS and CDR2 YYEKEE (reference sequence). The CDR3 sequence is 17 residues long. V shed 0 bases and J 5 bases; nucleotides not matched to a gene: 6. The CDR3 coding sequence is TGTGCCAGCAGCTTGGGACTAGCGGGACTGGGGACCGGGGAGCTGTTTTTT. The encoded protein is CASSLGLAGLGTGELFF.

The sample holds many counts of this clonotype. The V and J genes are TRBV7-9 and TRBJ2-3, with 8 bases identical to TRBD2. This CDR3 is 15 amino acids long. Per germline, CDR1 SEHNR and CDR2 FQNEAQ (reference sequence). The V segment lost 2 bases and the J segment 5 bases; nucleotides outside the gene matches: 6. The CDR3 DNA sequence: TGTGCCAGCAGCTTAACGGGAGGGCCGCTAGATACGCAGTATTTT. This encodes CASSLTGGPLDTQYF.

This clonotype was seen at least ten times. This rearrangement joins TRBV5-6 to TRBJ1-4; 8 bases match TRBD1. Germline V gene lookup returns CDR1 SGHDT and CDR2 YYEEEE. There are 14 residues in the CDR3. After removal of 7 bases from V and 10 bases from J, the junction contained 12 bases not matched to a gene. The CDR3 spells CASGSGTGGGKLFF. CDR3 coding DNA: TGTGCCAGCGGATCCGGGACAGGAGGTGGAAAACTGTTTTTT.

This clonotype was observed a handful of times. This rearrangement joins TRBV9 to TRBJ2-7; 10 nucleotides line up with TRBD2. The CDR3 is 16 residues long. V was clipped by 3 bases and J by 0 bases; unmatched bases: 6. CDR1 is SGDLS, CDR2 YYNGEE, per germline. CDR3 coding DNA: TGTGCCAGCAGCGCAAAAACTAGCGGGGCCTCCTACGAGCAGTACTTC. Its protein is CASSAKTSGASYEQYF.

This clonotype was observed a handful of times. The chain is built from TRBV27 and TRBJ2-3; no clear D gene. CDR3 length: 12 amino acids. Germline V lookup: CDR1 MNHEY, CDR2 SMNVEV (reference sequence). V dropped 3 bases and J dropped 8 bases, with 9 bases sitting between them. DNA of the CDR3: TGTGCCAGCAGTTTCTTAGATGGTACGCAGTATTTT. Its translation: CASSFLDGTQYF.